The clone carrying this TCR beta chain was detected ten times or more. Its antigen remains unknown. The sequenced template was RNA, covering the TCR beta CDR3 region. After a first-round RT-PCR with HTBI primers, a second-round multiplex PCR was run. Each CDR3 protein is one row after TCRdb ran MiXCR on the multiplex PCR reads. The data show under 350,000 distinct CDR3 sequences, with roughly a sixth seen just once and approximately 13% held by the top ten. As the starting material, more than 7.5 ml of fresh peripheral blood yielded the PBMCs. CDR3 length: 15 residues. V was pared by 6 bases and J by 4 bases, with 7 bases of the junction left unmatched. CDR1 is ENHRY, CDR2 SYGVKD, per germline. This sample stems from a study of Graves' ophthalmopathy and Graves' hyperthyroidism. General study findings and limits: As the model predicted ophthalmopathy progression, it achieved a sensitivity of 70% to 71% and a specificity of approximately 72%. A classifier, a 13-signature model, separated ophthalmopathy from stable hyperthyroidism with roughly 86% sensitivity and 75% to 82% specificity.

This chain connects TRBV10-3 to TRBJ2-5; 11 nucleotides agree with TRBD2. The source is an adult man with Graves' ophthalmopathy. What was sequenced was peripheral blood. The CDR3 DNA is TGTGCCATCAGGGGGACTAGCGGAGGGAGAGAGACCCAGTACTTC. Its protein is CAIRGTSGGRETQYF.